These 16 T cell receptor beta chains were all obtained from the same sample, sequenced in a study of blood T cell repertoires in COVID-19. Sequenced by immunoSEQ multiplex PCR; TCRdb stores in-frame clones only, minus some. Altogether some 150,000 clones are present, less than 85% being singletons, with the ten largest covering approximately 1.6%. The sample consisted of PBMCs or T cells enriched from blood (not recorded which). Receptors originate from a woman in her late teens or twenties who had been exposed to COVID-19.

For the CDR3, the DNA is TGTGCCAGTAATGGGTGGACTAGCGGGAGTATCAGCAATGAGCAGTTCTTC. It encodes CASNGWTSGSISNEQFF. V and J are TRBV19 and TRBJ2-1; TRBD2 matches 13 bases. V lost 7 bases and J lost 6; bases outside the gene matches: 12. This CDR3 is built from 17 residues. Germline V gene lookup returns CDR1 LNHDA and CDR2 SQIVND (reference sequence).

The rearrangement uses TRBV3-1 (or the pseudogene TRBV3-2) and TRBJ2-5; TRBD2 might be the D (5 bases). Per the germline V gene, CDR1 is LGHDT and CDR2 is YNNKEL (reference sequence). This CDR3 is 14 amino acids long. Trimming took 4 bases from V and 4 from J, leaving 13 bases between them. The CDR3: CASSLLLRAETQYF. In DNA form, the CDR3 reads TGTGCCAGCAGCCTACTTCTGAGGGCAGAGACCCAGTACTTC.

The rearrangement links TRBV5-1 to TRBJ2-7; TRBD1 matches 7 bases. The V and J ends lost 4 bases and 3 bases, in that order; junction bases with no gene match: 13. The CDR3 consists of 16 residues. Germline CDR1 reads SGHRS; CDR2 reads YFSETQ. In nucleotides, the CDR3 is TGCGCCAGCAGCGCCGACAGGGTTGAGTACGTCTACGAGCAGTACTTC. Amino acid sequence: CASSADRVEYVYEQYF.

In this sample, this clone turned up once. The gene calls are TRBV3-1 (or the pseudogene TRBV3-2) and TRBJ1-6; tentatively, D is TRBD1 (6 bases). Germline loops: CDR1 LGHDT, CDR2 YNNKEL (reference sequence). The germline V and J ends were trimmed by 8 bases and 3 bases, with 8 bases remaining between them. The CDR3 consists of 13 residues. The CDR3 here is CASGQIYNSPLHF. In DNA, the CDR3 is TGTGCCAGCGGACAGATCTATAATTCACCCCTCCACTTT.

There are many counts of this clone. The V gene is TRBV28, the J gene TRBJ2-1; 15 bases are a match to TRBD2. V was clipped by 7 bases and J by 12 bases; unmatched bases: 10. CDR1 and CDR2 (germline): MDHEN, SYDVKM. The CDR3 is 15 residues long. CDR3 sequence (DNA): TGTGCCAGCACCCTTGGGGGGACTAGCGGGAGGAGGCAGTTCTTC. Protein product: CASTLGGTSGRRQFF.

The chain carries TRBV7-9 and TRBJ2-5, with D unclear. This CDR3 region has 10 residues. Trimming removed 6 bases from V and 7 bases from J, with 6 bases in between. Germline V gene sequence: CDR1 SEHNR, CDR2 FQNEAQ (reference sequence). CDR3 sequence (DNA): TGTGCCAGCAGGTCTCGGACCCAGTACTTC. This gives the protein CASRSRTQYF.

This chain uses TRBV28 with TRBJ1-4, with TRBD1 as a possible D gene (5 bases). Germline CDR1 is MDHEN and CDR2 is SYDVKM. The CDR3 is 14 amino acids. The V end lost 3 bases, the J end lost 3 bases, and 8 bases lay between the germline ends. DNA of the CDR3: TGTGCCAGCAGTTTGACAGCTCCTAATGAAAAACTGTTTTTT. Its protein is CASSLTAPNEKLFF.

This chain connects TRBV19 to TRBJ1-5; no definite D call. With 3 bases removed from V and 0 bases from J, the gap between germline ends came to 6 bases. The CDR3 spans 14 residues. Germline loops: CDR1 LNHDA, CDR2 SQIVND (reference sequence). The CDR3 loop is CASSILYSNQPQHF. The CDR3 DNA is TGTGCCAGTAGTATTCTGTATAGCAATCAGCCCCAGCATTTT.

The genes are TRBV28 and TRBJ2-1; tentatively, D is TRBD1 (7 bases). This CDR3 is 16 amino acids long. The germline V gene encodes CDR1 MDHEN and CDR2 SYDVKM. The V gene lost 2 bases and the J gene lost 3 bases, with 14 bases spanning the gap. CDR3: CASSLGGQGVYNEQFF. CDR3 in DNA: TGTGCCAGCAGTTTAGGGGGGCAGGGGGTCTACAATGAGCAGTTCTTC.

The chain recombines TRBV5-1 with TRBJ2-2, with TRBD2 as a possible D gene (6 bases). The CDR3 covers 16 residues. V lost 5 bases to trimming and J lost 2 bases, with 16 bases between them. The germline V gene encodes CDR1 SGHRS and CDR2 YFSETQ. The CDR3 nucleotides read TGCGCCAGCAGGAGGACGGGACTCCAAAACACCGGGGAGCTGTTTTTT. This sequence encodes CASRRTGLQNTGELFF. The full variable domain, rest sourced from reference TRBV5-1 and TRBJ2-2, is KAGVTQTPRYLIKTRGQQVTLSCSPISGHRSVSWYQQTPGQGLQFLFEYFSETQRNKGNFPGRFSGRQFSNSRSEMNVSTLELGDSALYLCASRRTGLQNTGELFFGEGSRLTVL.

The genes are TRBV4-1 and TRBJ2-2, with 10 nucleotides matching TRBD1. This CDR3 contains 16 residues. Germline V CDR1 and CDR2: MGHRA, YSYEKL. V was pared by 2 bases and J by 2 bases, with 2 bases of the junction left unmatched. The CDR3: CASSQRDRGNTGELFF. In nucleotides, the CDR3 is TGCGCCAGCAGCCAAAGGGACAGGGGTAACACCGGGGAGCTGTTTTTT.

The gene calls are TRBV6-5 and TRBJ2-1; D is perhaps TRBD2 (6 bases). Germline V CDR1 and CDR2: MNHEY, SVGAGI. With 1 base removed from V and 1 base from J, the gap between germline ends came to 11 bases. The CDR3 has 16 residues. In DNA form, the CDR3 reads TGTGCCAGCAGTTACTTATACGGGAGTTCCTACAATGAGCAGTTCTTC. Its protein product is CASSYLYGSSYNEQFF.

This clone appeared once. The gene calls are TRBV28 and TRBJ2-1; a possible D gene is TRBD2 (6 bases). Germline V gene data show CDR1 as MDHEN and CDR2 as SYDVKM. This CDR3 comprises 15 residues. Between the trimmed V and J ends, which lost 5 bases and 9 bases, there was a span of 20 bases. DNA of the CDR3: TGTGCCAGCAGTCCCCCGGACTACTTGAGTGGTGAGCAGTTCTTC. Translating gives CASSPPDYLSGEQFF.

The V call is TRBV28, the J call TRBJ2-5, with 16 bases matching TRBD2. Germline-derived CDR1 and CDR2 are MDHEN and SYDVKM. The CDR3 has 17 amino acids. Trimming took 4 bases from V and 2 from J; bases not matched to a gene: 4. The CDR3 nucleotides are TGTGCCAGCAGTTCTGGGACTAGCGGGAGGGGGCAAGAGACCCAGTACTTC. The encoded protein is CASSSGTSGRGQETQYF.

V is TRBV2 and J is TRBJ2-5, with 8 bases lining up with TRBD2. CDR1 and CDR2 (germline): SNHLY, FYNNEI. Trimming at V came to 6 bases and at J to 7 bases, leaving 7 bases not matched to a gene. CDR3 size: 13 residues. The CDR3 here is CASRASGQRTQYF. In nucleotides, the CDR3 is TGTGCCAGCAGGGCTAGCGGGCAAAGGACCCAGTACTTC.

The chain employs TRBV5-1 and TRBJ2-3; maybe TRBD2 (6 bases). The V gene lost 3 bases and the J gene lost 2 bases, with 10 bases spanning the gap. This CDR3 has 14 amino acids. The V gene's germline CDR1 is SGHRS and CDR2 YFSETQ. This CDR3 is CASSWGEATDTQYF. The CDR3 DNA reads as TGCGCCAGCAGCTGGGGGGAGGCCACAGATACGCAGTATTTT. Filled out from reference TRBV5-1 and TRBJ2-3, the complete variable domain reads KAGVTQTPRYLIKTRGQQVTLSCSPISGHRSVSWYQQTPGQGLQFLFEYFSETQRNKGNFPGRFSGRQFSNSRSEMNVSTLELGDSALYLCASSWGEATDTQYFGPGTRLTVL.